Following are 20 T cell receptor beta chains from one sample sequenced in a study of T cell responses to AZD1222 COVID-19 vaccine. TCRdb keeps only in-frame clones here, not all; method: immunoSEQ multiplex PCR. This table holds more than 140,000 clones, around 92% found once. The specimen comprised peripheral blood, sampled on day 0 of AZD1222 vaccination. These receptors originate from an adult in good health.

This clone was observed a handful of times. The gene calls are TRBV2 and TRBJ1-2; weak D call: TRBD1 (6 bases). Trimming removed 8 bases at V and 8 bases at J, with 21 bases between. CDR1 and CDR2 (germline): SNHLY, FYNNEI. This CDR3 has 14 residues. CDR3 residues: CASFDRPYGTGYTF. In DNA, the CDR3 is TGTGCCAGCTTCGACAGGCCCTACGGGACCGGCTACACCTTC.

V gene TRBV4-3 combines with J gene TRBJ2-7; possibly TRBD2 for D (6 bases). The ends were cut back, 0 bases at V and 6 bases at J, with 18 bases in the middle. The germline gives CDR1 LGHNA, CDR2 YSLEER. This CDR3 contains 16 residues. The CDR3 protein is CASSQDRTSRRSEQYF. CDR3 sequence (DNA): TGCGCCAGCAGCCAAGATCGTACTAGCAGGAGAAGCGAGCAGTACTTC.

The gene calls are TRBV7-2 and TRBJ1-5, with D hard to call. Germline CDR1 is SGHTA and CDR2 is FQGNSA. Trimming pared 5 bases from V and 2 bases from J, leaving 7 bases between. This CDR3 comprises 13 residues. The CDR3 loop reads CASSPDGNQPQHF. The DNA for the CDR3 is TGTGCCAGCAGCCCGGACGGCAATCAGCCCCAGCATTTT.

The chain carries TRBV10-3 and TRBJ1-4; 10 bases align to TRBD1. V gave up 10 bases and J gave up 5 bases; unmatched junction bases: 7. Germline assignment: CDR1 ENHRY and CDR2 SYGVKD. The CDR3 length is 14 residues. The CDR3 DNA reads as TGTGCCACGGGACAGGGGACTTCCAATGAAAAACTGTTTTTT. Amino acid sequence: CATGQGTSNEKLFF.

This rearrangement joins TRBV7-2 to TRBJ1-5, with D perhaps TRBD1 (6 bases). Germline V gene sequence: CDR1 SGHTA, CDR2 FQGNSA. The CDR3 runs 16 residues. V lost 0 bases, J lost 0 bases, and 9 bases lay in between. CDR3 nucleotides: TGTGCCAGCAGCTTAGCTTGGACAGCTAGCAATCAGCCCCAGCATTTT. Protein: CASSLAWTASNQPQHF.

V and J are TRBV23-1 and TRBJ2-3, with 9 bases fitting TRBD2. TRBV23-1 qualifies as an ORF whose function is uncertain. V lost 5 bases, J lost 0 bases, and 9 bases stayed unmatched. This CDR3 region has 17 residues. This CDR3 is CASSSARLAGSTDTQYF. The CDR3 nucleotides are TGCGCCAGCAGTTCCGCCCGCCTAGCGGGGAGCACAGATACGCAGTATTTT.

This chain connects TRBV19 to TRBJ1-2, with D possibly TRBD1 on 6 matching bases. CDR1 is LNHDA, CDR2 SQIVND, per germline (reference sequence). The CDR3 contains 18 residues. Between the trimmed V and J ends, which lost 0 bases and 1 base, there was a span of 18 bases. The CDR3 loop reads CASSIEPAGTTYNYGYTF. CDR3 nucleotide sequence: TGTGCCAGTAGTATAGAGCCGGCCGGGACAACTTATAACTATGGCTACACCTTC.

This clone was picked up one time. The V and J genes are TRBV29-1 and TRBJ2-2, with D possibly matching TRBD1 (6 bases). CDR1 and CDR2 from the germline V gene are SQVTM and ANQGSEA. The CDR3 contains 15 residues. Trimming took 3 bases from V and 0 from J, leaving 11 bases between them. CDR3 in amino acids: CSVDASGANTGELFF. DNA for the CDR3: TGCAGCGTTGATGCCTCAGGGGCGAACACCGGGGAGCTGTTTTTT.

This clone was counted once. V and J are TRBV6-5 and TRBJ2-1, with TRBD2 matching over 12 bases. Germline trimming cut 6 bases from V and 7 bases from J; bases unmatched to any gene: 4. The CDR3 length is 14 residues. The germline CDR1 and CDR2 sequences are MNHEY and SVGAGI. This chain's CDR3 is CASRLAGGGNEQFF. The CDR3 coding sequence is TGTGCCAGCAGGCTAGCGGGAGGGGGGAATGAGCAGTTCTTC.

The rearrangement joins TRBV11-2 to TRBJ1-2, with 7 bases aligning to TRBD1. This CDR3 has 15 residues. The trim removed 1 base at V and 3 bases at J, leaving 5 bases unmatched. Germline V gene data show CDR1 as SGHAT and CDR2 as FQNNGV. The CDR3 bases are TGTGCCAGCAGCTTAGCTCCAGGGGGTTACTATGGCTACACCTTC. Translation: CASSLAPGGYYGYTF. The complete variable domain, with remaining parts taken from reference TRBV11-2 and TRBJ1-2, reads EAGVAQSPRYKIIEKRQSVAFWCNPISGHATLYWYQQILGQGPKLLIQFQNNGVVDDSQLPKDRFSAERLKGVDSTLKIQPAKLEDSAVYLCASSLAPGGYYGYTFGSGTRLTVV.

The chain combines TRBV7-2 with TRBJ2-5; D gene unclear. Trimming removed 0 bases from V and 5 bases from J, with 13 bases in between. Germline assignment: CDR1 SGHTA and CDR2 FQGNSA. The CDR3 sequence is 15 residues long. CDR3 region: CASSLAVPIGETQYF. The CDR3 DNA follows: TGTGCCAGCAGCTTAGCGGTCCCCATAGGCGAGACCCAGTACTTC.

The chain links TRBV5-4 to TRBJ1-2; 7 nucleotides match TRBD1. The CDR3 is made up of 15 amino acids. Per germline, CDR1 SGHNT and CDR2 YYREEE (reference sequence). Trimming removed 9 bases from V and 2 bases from J; junction bases left unmatched: 13. CDR3 DNA sequence: TGTGCCACATCTACTGGGACAGCATACAACTATGGCTACACCTTC. Translation gives CATSTGTAYNYGYTF.

This clone was counted between two and nine times. The rearrangement links TRBV3-1 (or the pseudogene TRBV3-2) to TRBJ2-2; D is uncertain. The CDR3 covers 14 residues. Germline V gives CDR1 LGHDT, CDR2 YNNKEL (reference sequence). V lost 3 bases, J lost 4 bases, and 9 bases lay in between. The DNA for the CDR3 is TGTGCCAGCAGCCATTTAGGTTCCACCGGGGAGCTGTTTTTT. It is translated as CASSHLGSTGELFF.

The CDR3 region has the DNA TGTGCCAGCAGTTACAAGGCCGACGGAAACACCATATATTTT. Translated, it gives CASSYKADGNTIYF. The genes are TRBV6-5 and TRBJ1-3; no clear D gene. Deletions cut 2 bases from V and 4 bases from J, with 9 bases between. CDR1 and CDR2 from the germline V gene are MNHEY and SVGAGI. The CDR3 runs to 14 residues.

V and J are TRBV5-1 and TRBJ1-1, with a weak D call TRBD1 (6 bases). V dropped 4 bases and J dropped 2 bases, with 15 bases sitting between them. CDR3 length: 15 amino acids. Per germline, CDR1 SGHRS and CDR2 YFSETQ. CDR3 loop: CASSTTTGINTEAFF. CDR3 coding DNA: TGCGCCAGCAGCACCACGACAGGAATAAACACTGAAGCTTTCTTT. The full variable domain, rest sourced from reference TRBV5-1 and TRBJ1-1, is KAGVTQTPRYLIKTRGQQVTLSCSPISGHRSVSWYQQTPGQGLQFLFEYFSETQRNKGNFPGRFSGRQFSNSRSEMNVSTLELGDSALYLCASSTTTGINTEAFFGQGTRLTVV.

This rearrangement joins TRBV4-1 to TRBJ1-1, with TRBD1 matching 10 bases. Germline V CDR1 and CDR2: MGHRA, YSYEKL. The V gene end was trimmed by 4 bases and the J gene end by 6 bases; junction bases not matched to a gene: 5. CDR3 length: 14 residues. This chain's CDR3 is CASSPRTGGAEAFF. DNA of the CDR3: TGCGCCAGCAGCCCGCGGACAGGGGGGGCTGAAGCTTTCTTT.

J is TRBJ1-4 and V is TRBV6-5; TRBD1 aligns across 8 bases. CDR1 is MNHEY, CDR2 SVGAGI, per germline. The CDR3 has 13 amino acids. V lost 6 bases to trimming and J lost 5 bases; unmatched junction nucleotides: 2. The CDR3 DNA follows: TGTGCCAGCAGAGACAGGGGAAATGAAAAACTGTTTTTT. This codes for CASRDRGNEKLFF.

The V and J genes are TRBV25-1 and TRBJ1-2, with D perhaps matching TRBD1 (5 bases). The CDR3 has 15 amino acids. The germline V gene has CDR1 MGHDK and CDR2 SYGVNS. V shed 3 bases and J shed 3 bases, with 14 bases lying between them. The CDR3 region has the DNA TGTGCCAGCAGTGACCCGGGGGGGGTTGACTATGGCTACACCTTC. Residues: CASSDPGGVDYGYTF.

With regard to this clone: At one of its ends the junction is not consistent with the germline gene, which may arise from a read error. The chain combines TRBV7-7 with TRBJ2-2, with D hard to call. The CDR3 is 13 amino acids. Germline V gives CDR1 SSHAT, CDR2 FNYEAQ (reference sequence). The CDR3 sequence is CASSVTERTPLFF. The CDR3 DNA follows: TGTGCTAGCAGTGTAACAGAGAGGACCCCGCTGTTTTTT.

V usage is TRBV7-8 and J usage is TRBJ2-5, with D unresolved. Germline values: CDR1 SGHVS, CDR2 FQNEAQ. Trimming took off 4 bases at V and 0 bases at J, with 21 bases between the two ends. This CDR3 contains 18 residues. The CDR3: CASSSRFAQKLYQETQYF. CDR3 nucleotide sequence: TGTGCCAGCAGCTCCCGGTTTGCGCAAAAATTGTACCAAGAGACCCAGTACTTC. Combining the CDR3 with reference TRBV7-8 and TRBJ2-5 gives the whole variable domain GAGVSQSPRYKVAKRGQDVALRCDPISGHVSLFWYQQALGQGPEFLTYFQNEAQLDKSGLPSDRFFAERPEGSVSTLKIQRTQQEDSAVYLCASSSRFAQKLYQETQYFGPGTRLLVL.